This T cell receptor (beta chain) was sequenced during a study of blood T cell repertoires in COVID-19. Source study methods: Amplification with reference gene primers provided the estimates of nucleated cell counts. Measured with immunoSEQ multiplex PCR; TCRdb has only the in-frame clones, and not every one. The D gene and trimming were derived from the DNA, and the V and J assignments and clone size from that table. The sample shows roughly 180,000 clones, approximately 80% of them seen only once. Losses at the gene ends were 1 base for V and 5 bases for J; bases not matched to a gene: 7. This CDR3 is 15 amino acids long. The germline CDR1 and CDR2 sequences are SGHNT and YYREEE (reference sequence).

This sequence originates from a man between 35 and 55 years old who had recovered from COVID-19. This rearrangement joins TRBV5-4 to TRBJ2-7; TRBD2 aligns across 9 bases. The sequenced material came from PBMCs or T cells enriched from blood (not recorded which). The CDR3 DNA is TGTGCCAGCAGCTTGAGGGGCGGGAGGGTCCACGAGCAGTACGTC. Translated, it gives CASSLRGGRVHEQYV.